This T cell receptor (beta chain) originates from a study of cytomegalovirus exposure and HLA in healthy donors. This clone turned up a few times. Its antigen is unknown. The same CDR3 is also encoded by other DNA sequences in this sample. From the approximately 110-subject validation cohort, which was separate from the roughly 690-subject first cohort, the donors were drawn. Clones were sequenced by immunoSEQ multiplex PCR, and TCRdb holds only the in-frame ones, with some missing. Of some 99,000 clones listed, around nine tenths are singletons. Study results and limitations: The authors listed roughly 150 TCR beta chains as cytomegalovirus-associated. While the bulk of TCR sequences proved rare, some public TCRs turned up in many donors. In vitro data verified a few CMV-associated chains as specific for CMV antigens.

Trimming stripped 3 bases from V and 5 bases from J, with 4 bases between. Germline V gene sequence: CDR1 KGHSH, CDR2 LQKENI. The CDR3 is 12 amino acids. V usage is TRBV18 and J usage is TRBJ2-2; no definite D call. The TCR originated in a young woman in good health and CMV-seronegative. Sequencing was performed on PBMCs. The CDR3 DNA follows: TGTGCCAGCTCACCGTATACCGGGGAGCTGTTTTTT. Translating gives CASSPYTGELFF.